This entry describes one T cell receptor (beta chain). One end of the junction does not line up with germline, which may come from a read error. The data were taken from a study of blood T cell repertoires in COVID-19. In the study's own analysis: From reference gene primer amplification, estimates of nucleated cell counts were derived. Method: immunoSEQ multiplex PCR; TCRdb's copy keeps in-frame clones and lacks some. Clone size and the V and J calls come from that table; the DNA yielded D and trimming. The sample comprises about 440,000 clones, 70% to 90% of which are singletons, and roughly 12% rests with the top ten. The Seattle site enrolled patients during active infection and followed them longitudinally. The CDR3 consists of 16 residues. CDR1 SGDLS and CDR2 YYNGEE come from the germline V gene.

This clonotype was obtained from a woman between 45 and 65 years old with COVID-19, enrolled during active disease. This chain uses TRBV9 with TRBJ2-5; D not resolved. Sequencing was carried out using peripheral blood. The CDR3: CASSVGVSLQEDTQYF. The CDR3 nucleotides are TGTGCCAGCAGCGTAGGTGTCAGTCTCCAAGAAGATACCCAGTACTTC.